The following is a T cell receptor beta chain sequence with its context. The same CDR3 also results from other DNA sequences found in this sample. The data were produced by immunoSEQ multiplex PCR, yet TCRdb's version contains in-frame clones alone and is incomplete. Of some 2,500,000 clones listed, 80% to 95% are singletons. This sample was taken from a study of shared clonotypes between healthy human individuals. Turning to the study itself: The donor pool was made up of two women and a few men aged 18 to 49. Each donor had three CD4 naive, three CD4 memory, two CD8 naive and one CD8 memory plate.

This CDR3 is built from 14 residues. Trimming stripped 1 base from V and 3 bases from J, with 10 bases between. Germline V gene data show CDR1 as SGHRS and CDR2 as YFSETQ. Input material: naive CD4+ T cells from PBMCs. Subset given: CD45RA+ positively selected. The V call is TRBV5-1, the J call TRBJ2-5; D might be TRBD1 or TRBD2, each matching 7 bases. This TCR was sampled from a man between 18 and 35 years old in good health. Some clones in this sample may be carry-over from other donors' samples. The chain's CDR3 is CASSLQGGEETQYF. The DNA of the CDR3 is TGCGCCAGCAGCTTGCAGGGGGGGGAAGAGACCCAGTACTTC.